This entry lists 10 T cell receptor beta chains sequenced from one sample in a study of cytomegalovirus exposure and HLA in healthy donors. Amplification used 60 Vbeta primers and 13 Jbeta primers. Profiled with immunoSEQ multiplex PCR; TCRdb holds only in-frame clones, not every one. The repertoire holds 150,000 or so clones, with almost 85% as singletons. Sequenced material: PBMCs. The receptor set was obtained from a man between 25 and 39 years old in good health and CMV-seropositive.

This chain joins TRBV15 and TRBJ2-2, with TRBD2 matching 7 bases. J gave up 7 bases and V 4 bases, and 6 bases lay outside the gene matches. The CDR3 length is 14 residues. Per the germline V gene, CDR1 is LNHNV and CDR2 is YYDKDF (reference sequence). DNA for the CDR3: TGTGCCACCAGCAAACACGCGGGGGTCGGGGAGCTGTTTTTT. Translation gives CATSKHAGVGELFF.

The chain combines TRBV5-1 with TRBJ1-1, with TRBD1 as a possible D gene (6 bases). Germline CDR1 and CDR2: SGHRS and YFSETQ. The CDR3 loop spans 15 amino acids. The V end lost 0 bases, the J end lost 1 base, and 10 bases lay between the germline ends. The CDR3 sequence is CASSLEAGANTEAFF. Written as DNA, the CDR3 is TGCGCCAGCAGCTTGGAGGCAGGGGCGAACACTGAAGCTTTCTTT.

The chain uses TRBV6-5 and TRBJ2-7; 9 bases align to TRBD2. The CDR3 contains 15 residues. CDR1 is MNHEY, CDR2 SVGAGI, per germline. With V trimmed by 4 bases and J by 6 bases, 10 bases remained unmatched. CDR3 DNA: TGTGCCAGCAGTTTAAGTTCTAGCGGGATGGTCGAGCAGTACTTC. Protein product: CASSLSSSGMVEQYF.

The rearrangement joins TRBV27 to TRBJ2-4; the match to TRBD1 covers 7 bases. This CDR3 has 16 residues. The ends lost 3 bases at V and 5 bases at J; junction bases unmatched: 10. Germline V gives CDR1 MNHEY, CDR2 SMNVEV (reference sequence). CDR3 bases: TGTGCCAGCAGTTTGAGGGGGCAGGGTTTCCAAAACATTCAGTACTTC. Translated: CASSLRGQGFQNIQYF.

A word on this clone: This is likely a read error, given that the CDR3 carries no conserved phenylalanine or tryptophan at its end. No DNA is shown, since the ends of the CDR3 on it are uncertain; the CDR3 is the one TCRdb lists. The CDR3 reads CASSEHGQVRL. The V and J genes are TRBV25-1 and TRBJ2-7; the D segment call TRBD1 is taken from the table without a DNA check. From germline, CDR1 is MGHDK and CDR2 SYGVNS. Both ends counted, the CDR3 spans 11 residues.

This clone was observed a handful of times. J is TRBJ2-7 and V is TRBV2; D remains ambiguous. V dropped 1 base and J dropped 1 base, with 8 bases sitting between them. Per germline, CDR1 SNHLY and CDR2 FYNNEI. The CDR3 covers 14 residues. CDR3 coding DNA: TGTGCCAGCAGTGAAGATCCCCAATCCTACGAGCAGTACTTC. Translated, it gives CASSEDPQSYEQYF.

V usage is TRBV13 and J usage is TRBJ2-5; TRBD1 matches at 7 bases. J was trimmed by 5 bases and V by 6 bases; bases with no gene match: 9. The CDR3 is 14 residues long. The V gene's germline CDR1 is PRHDT and CDR2 FYEKMQ (reference sequence). The CDR3 region has the DNA TGTGCCAGCAGTTTAACAGGGGTAGGGGAGACCCAGTACTTC. As protein: CASSLTGVGETQYF.

The J gene is TRBJ2-7, the V gene TRBV2; 7 bases are shared with TRBD1. V dropped 6 bases and J dropped 3; count of bases not matched to a gene: 8. The CDR3 is 14 amino acids. Per germline, CDR1 SNHLY and CDR2 FYNNEI. The CDR3 region has the DNA TGTGCCAGCAGCCAGGGACAGCTCTACTACGAGCAGTACTTC. It encodes CASSQGQLYYEQYF.

The genes are TRBV6-5 and TRBJ1-6, with a tentative D call TRBD1 (6 bases). This CDR3 region has 14 residues. V dropped 8 bases and J dropped 7 bases, with 15 bases sitting between them. CDR1 and CDR2 from the germline V gene are MNHEY and SVGAGI. CDR3 coding DNA: TGTGCCAGCGCGGGGGGCGGTCTGAATTCACCCCTCCACTTT. This codes for CASAGGGLNSPLHF.

This chain uses TRBV30 with TRBJ2-1, with D possibly being TRBD2 (6 bases). CDR3 length: 15 amino acids. CDR1 and CDR2 from the germline V gene are GTSNPN and SVGIG (reference sequence). V gave up 0 bases and J gave up 2 bases, with 11 bases separating them. This CDR3 reads CAWSVLAGPYNEQFF. CDR3 nucleotides: TGTGCCTGGAGTGTACTTGCGGGACCCTACAATGAGCAGTTCTTC.